This T cell receptor beta chain was sequenced in a study of blood T cell repertoires in COVID-19. Overall study context: Acute and convalescent COVID-19 samples came from the United States, Italy and Spain. Sources were T cells, B-cell-depleted T cells, or PBMCs; the material itself was cDNA or gDNA.

The CDR3 is made up of 16 amino acids. The germline V and J ends were trimmed by 0 bases and 2 bases, with 16 bases remaining between them. Germline loops: CDR1 GTSNPN, CDR2 SVGIG (reference sequence). In the original workflow: Amplification with reference gene primers provided the estimates of nucleated cell counts. The repertoire was sequenced with immunoSEQ multiplex PCR; TCRdb's copy has only in-frame clones and lacks some. V and J calls and clone size are as listed in that table; D and trimming were resolved from the DNA. The sample has 650,000 to 800,000 clones, 80% to 90% seen once; the top ten hold roughly 0.25%.

This chain joins TRBV30 and TRBJ1-1; D is ambiguous. The clonotype originates from a woman aged 18-29 years with acute or convalescent COVID-19. The sample taken for sequencing was peripheral blood. The CDR3 protein is CAWSVGSGYGNTEAFF. CDR3 nucleotide sequence: TGTGCCTGGAGTGTTGGGTCAGGATATGGTAACACTGAAGCTTTCTTT. Drawing the rest from reference TRBV30 and TRBJ1-1, the complete variable domain is SQTIHQWPATLVQPVGSPLSLECTVEGTSNPNLYWYRQAAGRGLQLLFYSVGIGQISSEVPQNLSASRPQDRQFILSSKKLLLSDSGFYLCAWSVGSGYGNTEAFFGQGTRLTVV.